Listed below are T cell receptor beta chains from one sample, sequenced in a study of early T cells in non-severe SARS-CoV-2 infection. Via MiXCR, TCRdb re-called the 5' RACE reads, giving one row per CDR3 protein. The data contain more than 90,000 distinct CDR3 sequences, roughly 13% of them seen just once; the ten biggest clones take up around 2.4%. The sequencing sample was made of whole blood. The receptors come from an adult who was a healthcare worker with PCR-confirmed SARS-CoV-2 infection or an uninfected control (not recorded which). Each CDR3 is given with its conserved first and last residue.

V gene	CDR3 protein
TRBV11-2	CASSLELARDTQYF
TRBV2	CASNPLRETQYF
TRBV5-1	CASSLGQGVNQPQHF
TRBV4-1	CASSQVDRGTSTDTQYF
TRBV6-1	CASSPRPGLYSGNTIYF
TRBV12-3/TRBV12-4	CASTAGQGDGTEAFF
TRBV10-3	CAISTLSYEQYF
TRBV7-2	CASSPPYTSGNEQYF
TRBV6-1	CASSEAAGANVRYNEQFF
TRBV29-1	CSVKHRVSTGELFF
TRBV2	CASSSEAKNIQYF
TRBV6-5	CASSYSLLEGREEQYF
TRBV11-2	CASSLPSLTQYF
TRBV3-1	CASSQAVGYNEQFF
TRBV20-1	CSALLTGGVQPQHF
TRBV5-4	CASSPGQAPEAFF
TRBV27	CAILTKNTGELFF
TRBV19	CASSIEGTINQPQHF
TRBV20-1	CSAPGLAGGPTDTQYF
TRBV2	CASSDITGTGGKYYNSPLHF
TRBV4-1	CASSQDRRDPYEQYF
TRBV5-1	CASSRAGGETQYF
TRBV3-1	CASQGREDLRDVPCAETQYF
TRBV7-9	CASSFGGTEVFF
TRBV7-9	CASSLGRDGKSYEQYF